These 28 T cell receptor beta chains share one sample of origin, sequenced in a study of cytomegalovirus exposure and HLA in healthy donors. Assay used: immunoSEQ multiplex PCR; TCRdb lists only in-frame clones, some missing. In the table there are approximately 140,000 clones, approximately 85% of which are singletons. The sequenced material came from PBMCs. Receptors originate from a woman in her 30s in good health and CMV-seronegative.

This clone has just a few counts. This chain links TRBV30 with TRBJ1-1; D unclear. The CDR3 consists of 13 residues. The V gene lost 0 bases and the J gene lost 1 base, with 6 bases spanning the gap. Germline CDR1 is GTSNPN and CDR2 is SVGIG (reference sequence). Here the CDR3 reads CAWSVDWNTEAFF. CDR3 DNA: TGTGCCTGGAGTGTGGACTGGAACACTGAAGCTTTCTTT. Full variable domain (remainder filled in from reference TRBV30 and TRBJ1-1): SQTIHQWPATLVQPVGSPLSLECTVEGTSNPNLYWYRQAAGRGLQLLFYSVGIGQISSEVPQNLSASRPQDRQFILSSKKLLLSDSGFYLCAWSVDWNTEAFFGQGTRLTVV.

This clone has a single count. This chain connects TRBV13 to TRBJ1-1, with D possibly matching TRBD1 (6 bases). Trimming pared 2 bases from V and 0 bases from J, leaving 10 bases between. Germline V gene sequence: CDR1 PRHDT, CDR2 FYEKMQ (reference sequence). This CDR3 has 15 residues. The CDR3 protein is CASSLTRQVNTEAFF. The CDR3 nucleotides are TGTGCCAGCAGCTTAACCCGACAGGTGAACACTGAAGCTTTCTTT.

V usage is TRBV15 and J usage is TRBJ2-1; possibly TRBD2 for D (6 bases). The CDR3 covers 17 residues. Trimming pared 3 bases from V and 8 bases from J, leaving 23 bases between. CDR1 LNHNV and CDR2 YYDKDF come from the germline V gene (reference sequence). This CDR3 is CATSRGSGRGGGYEQFF. CDR3 DNA: TGTGCCACCAGCAGGGGTTCAGGAAGGGGTGGGGGGTATGAGCAGTTCTTC.

The J gene is TRBJ2-2, the V gene TRBV6-5; 7 bases are shared with TRBD2. Trimming cost V 6 bases and J 1 base; bases outside gene matches: 5. Per germline, CDR1 MNHEY and CDR2 SVGAGI. This CDR3 is built from 15 residues. CDR3 nucleotide sequence: TGTGCCAGCAGAAGATCGGGGGGGAACACCGGGGAGCTGTTTTTT. Protein sequence: CASRRSGGNTGELFF.

This clone was found once. V and J are TRBV4-2 and TRBJ2-7; 8 bases fit TRBD1. The CDR3 is 15 residues long. V dropped 2 bases and J dropped 1; count of bases not matched to a gene: 4. Germline V gene data show CDR1 as LGHNA and CDR2 as YNFKEQ. The DNA for the CDR3 is TGTGCCAGCAGCCAAATCGGGACAGGATCCTACGAGCAGTACTTC. It translates to CASSQIGTGSYEQYF.

V is TRBV5-1 and J is TRBJ2-3, with D possibly TRBD1 on 6 matching bases. Germline CDR1 and CDR2: SGHRS and YFSETQ. V lost 4 bases and J lost 4, with 13 bases in between. This CDR3 has 14 residues. CDR3 amino acids: CASSQGTTADTQYF. In nucleotides, the CDR3 is TGCGCCAGCAGCCAGGGGACGACGGCAGATACGCAGTATTTT.

The chain combines TRBV27 with TRBJ2-3; D is unresolved. CDR3 length: 12 residues. V lost 8 bases to trimming and J lost 0 bases, with 6 bases between them. Germline V lookup: CDR1 MNHEY, CDR2 SMNVEV (reference sequence). The CDR3 DNA reads TGTGCCAGCGCGAGTAGCACAGATACGCAGTATTTT. This codes for CASASSTDTQYF.

The table lists this clone with a count of one. The chain recombines TRBV30 with TRBJ1-1; D possibly corresponds to TRBD1 (5 bases). The V end was cut by 5 bases, the J end by 7 bases, with 11 bases between. CDR1 is GTSNPN and CDR2 is SVGIG in the germline V gene (reference sequence). The CDR3 spans 11 residues. Here the CDR3 reads CAWGAVGEAFF. The CDR3 DNA is TGTGCCTGGGGGGCAGTGGGTGAAGCTTTCTTT.

J is TRBJ2-2 and V is TRBV27; D not resolved. Germline CDR1 reads MNHEY; CDR2 reads SMNVEV (reference sequence). Deletions cut 0 bases from V and 6 bases from J, with 8 bases between. This CDR3 contains 14 residues. CDR3 amino acids: CASSLSFRAGELFF. The CDR3 DNA is TGTGCCAGCAGTTTATCTTTCCGGGCCGGGGAGCTGTTTTTT.

This clone came up a few times. The chain joins TRBV2 to TRBJ1-2; no reliable D call. Trimming shortened V by 6 bases and J by 4 bases, and 15 bases separated the two germline ends. CDR3 length equals 14 residues. The germline V gene encodes CDR1 SNHLY and CDR2 FYNNEI. The CDR3 loop reads CASSRESDIYGYTF. DNA for the CDR3: TGTGCCAGCAGCCGAGAGTCTGACATCTATGGCTACACCTTC.

This clone came up a few times. The chain's CDR3 is CAWMDRSSGNTIYF. The CDR3 bases are TGTGCCTGGATGGACAGGAGCTCTGGAAACACCATATATTTT. The chain is built from TRBV30 and TRBJ1-3; 7 bases align to TRBD1. Germline V gene lookup returns CDR1 GTSNPN and CDR2 SVGIG (reference sequence). The CDR3 contains 14 residues. V trimming: 4 bases; J trimming: 0 bases; junction bases outside the gene matches: 3.

Written as DNA, the CDR3 is TGCGCCAGCAGCCGGACGACAGGGAACTACGAGCAGTACTTC. It codes for CASSRTTGNYEQYF. The chain employs TRBV5-1 and TRBJ2-7; 7 bases match TRBD1. The length of the CDR3 is 14 residues. V shed 4 bases, J shed 3 bases, and the junction held 7 bases outside the gene matches. Germline CDR1 reads SGHRS; CDR2 reads YFSETQ.

The rearrangement uses TRBV5-4 and TRBJ1-1, with 8 positions matching TRBD1. This CDR3 has 12 amino acids. V shed 4 bases and J 9 bases; nucleotides not matched to a gene: 5. In germline, CDR1 is SGHNT, CDR2 YYREEE (reference sequence). The CDR3 loop is CASSAGTGKAFF. For the CDR3, the DNA is TGTGCCAGCAGCGCGGGGACAGGAAAAGCTTTCTTT.

This chain links TRBV9 with TRBJ2-2; TRBD1 matches at 7 bases. Germline CDR1 is SGDLS and CDR2 is YYNGEE. The CDR3 has 14 residues. V was clipped by 3 bases and J by 7 bases; unmatched bases: 6. CDR3 sequence reads: CASSADRAHGELFF. The CDR3 region has the DNA TGTGCCAGCAGCGCAGACAGGGCCCACGGGGAGCTGTTTTTT.

This clone appeared a few times. The chain couples TRBV19 to TRBJ2-7; TRBD1 agrees at 9 bases. The germline V gene has CDR1 LNHDA and CDR2 SQIVND (reference sequence). The length of the CDR3 is 15 residues. V dropped 1 base and J dropped 2; count of bases not matched to a gene: 3. The CDR3 is CASSIGTGAAYEQYF. CDR3 sequence (DNA): TGTGCCAGTAGTATAGGGACAGGGGCCGCCTACGAGCAGTACTTC.

The rearrangement uses TRBV11-2 and TRBJ2-5; D unclear. Looked up from germline, CDR1 is SGHAT and CDR2 is FQNNGV. The CDR3 extends over 16 amino acids. Trimming shortened V by 2 bases and J by 3 bases, and 16 bases separated the two germline ends. The CDR3 is CASSLNLFFTEETQYF. DNA of the CDR3: TGTGCCAGCAGCTTAAATCTTTTTTTTACGGAAGAGACCCAGTACTTC.

This chain joins TRBV28 and TRBJ1-1; possible D gene TRBD1, 5 bases. This CDR3 has 15 amino acids. The ends were cut back, 1 base at V and 6 bases at J, with 15 bases in the middle. Looked up from germline, CDR1 is MDHEN and CDR2 is SYDVKM. This CDR3 reads CASSLSQGWIAEAFF. The CDR3, as DNA: TGTGCCAGCAGTTTATCCCAGGGTTGGATAGCTGAAGCTTTCTTT.

The genes are TRBV10-3 and TRBJ1-5, with 8 bases fitting TRBD1. This CDR3 comprises 15 residues. From germline, CDR1 is ENHRY and CDR2 SYGVKD. Germline trimming cut 4 bases from V and 4 bases from J; bases unmatched to any gene: 6. DNA for the CDR3: TGTGCCATCAGTGGAGGACAGGGAGGAAATCAGCCCCAGCATTTT. Protein: CAISGGQGGNQPQHF.

This clone came up once. This chain joins TRBV18 and TRBJ2-5; TRBD2 is a possible D gene (6 bases). V lost 11 bases and J lost 5, with 15 bases in between. CDR3 length: 12 residues. Germline V CDR1 and CDR2: KGHSH, LQKENI. The CDR3 is CAAGGEPETQYF. CDR3 coding DNA: TGTGCCGCCGGAGGGGAGCCCGAGACCCAGTACTTC.

Here the CDR3 DNA reads TGTGCCATCAGTAACAGGGGTGAGAATTCACCCCTCCACTTT. Its protein product is CAISNRGENSPLHF. The chain links TRBV10-3 to TRBJ1-6; TRBD1 matches at 7 bases. Germline lookup yields CDR1 ENHRY and CDR2 SYGVKD. Trimming cost V 5 bases and J 7 bases; bases outside gene matches: 5. The CDR3 length is 14 residues.

V is TRBV5-1 and J is TRBJ1-1; TRBD1 matches 7 bases. The trim removed 5 bases at V and 1 base at J, leaving 5 bases unmatched. The CDR3 covers 14 residues. CDR1 and CDR2 (germline): SGHRS, YFSETQ. The CDR3 loop is CASRGGQPNTEAFF. DNA for the CDR3: TGCGCCAGCAGAGGGGGACAGCCGAACACTGAAGCTTTCTTT.

V and J are TRBV6-5 and TRBJ2-5; 8 nucleotides agree with TRBD1. V was pared by 2 bases and J by 6 bases, with 5 bases of the junction left unmatched. This CDR3 comprises 14 residues. Germline V gene data show CDR1 as MNHEY and CDR2 as SVGAGI. CDR3 in DNA: TGTGCCAGCAGTTACGGACAGGGCGGCCAGACCCAGTACTTC. As protein: CASSYGQGGQTQYF.

This chain joins TRBV7-9 and TRBJ1-6, with 11 bases identical to TRBD1. This CDR3 has 14 residues. Germline CDR1 reads SEHNR; CDR2 reads FQNEAQ (reference sequence). The junction had 5 bases not matched to a gene; V was cut back by 6 bases and J by 10 bases. CDR3 amino acids: CASRSGTGGSPLHF. The CDR3 nucleotides read TGTGCCAGCAGGTCCGGGACAGGGGGATCACCCCTCCACTTT.

The count of this clone is one. The V call is TRBV7-9, the J call TRBJ2-1, with a weak D call TRBD2 (5 bases). V was clipped by 5 bases and J by 7 bases, with 12 bases between them. Looked up from germline, CDR1 is SEHNR and CDR2 is FQNEAQ (reference sequence). This CDR3 region has 13 residues. The CDR3 protein is CASSPRGGNEQFF. As DNA, the CDR3 is TGTGCCAGCAGCCCCCGGGGTGGAAATGAGCAGTTCTTC.

The gene calls are TRBV5-5 and TRBJ1-5; D might be TRBD1 (6 bases). CDR3 length equals 14 residues. V was trimmed by 1 base and J by 2 bases, leaving 7 bases between them. Germline assignment: CDR1 SGHKS and CDR2 YYEKEE (reference sequence). CDR3 DNA sequence: TGTGCCAGCAGCTTGCCAGGGGGCAATCAGCCCCAGCATTTT. As protein: CASSLPGGNQPQHF.

This clone was detected only a few times. This chain joins TRBV2 and TRBJ1-5; tentative D call: TRBD1 (6 bases). Germline CDR1 is SNHLY and CDR2 is FYNNEI. The CDR3 has 14 residues. V was shortened by 3 bases and J by 5 bases, with 11 bases between the two germline ends. CDR3 loop: CASSEGHEDQPQHF. For the CDR3, the DNA is TGTGCCAGCAGTGAGGGACATGAGGATCAGCCCCAGCATTTT. The full variable domain, rest sourced from reference TRBV2 and TRBJ1-5, is EPEVTQTPSHQVTQMGQEVILRCVPISNHLYFYWYRQILGQKVEFLVSFYNNEISEKSEIFDDQFSVERPDGSNFTLKIRSTKLEDSAMYFCASSEGHEDQPQHFGDGTRLSIL.

This clone was detected once. This rearrangement joins TRBV14 to TRBJ2-1, with 11 bases fitting TRBD1. The V gene end was trimmed by 4 bases and the J gene end by 7 bases; junction bases not matched to a gene: 9. The germline V gene has CDR1 SGHDN and CDR2 FVKESK. The CDR3 contains 16 residues. The CDR3 sequence is CASSPPGQGVLNEQFF. CDR3 sequence (DNA): TGTGCCAGCAGCCCCCCGGGACAGGGGGTCCTAAATGAGCAGTTCTTC.

This chain links TRBV10-3 with TRBJ1-6, with TRBD1 as a possible D gene (5 bases). Looked up from germline, CDR1 is ENHRY and CDR2 is SYGVKD. Trimming cost V 3 bases and J 3 bases, with 18 bases left between them. The CDR3 sequence is 18 residues long. The CDR3 DNA reads TGTGCCATCAGTGAACGGAAGGGGTGGGGAAGCTATAATTCACCCCTCCACTTT. This gives the protein CAISERKGWGSYNSPLHF.